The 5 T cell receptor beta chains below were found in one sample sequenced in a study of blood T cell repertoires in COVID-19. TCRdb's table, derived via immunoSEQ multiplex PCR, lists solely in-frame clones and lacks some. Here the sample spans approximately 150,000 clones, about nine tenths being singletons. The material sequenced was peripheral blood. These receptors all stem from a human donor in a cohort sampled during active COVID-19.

The DNA for the CDR3 is TGTGCCAGCTCACGGGACAGCGACTATGGCTACACCTTC. Translating gives CASSRDSDYGYTF. The V call is TRBV18, the J call TRBJ1-2; 7 positions agree with TRBD1. After removal of 4 bases from V and 3 bases from J, the junction contained 2 bases not matched to a gene. Germline V gene sequence: CDR1 KGHSH, CDR2 LQKENI. This CDR3 is built from 13 residues.

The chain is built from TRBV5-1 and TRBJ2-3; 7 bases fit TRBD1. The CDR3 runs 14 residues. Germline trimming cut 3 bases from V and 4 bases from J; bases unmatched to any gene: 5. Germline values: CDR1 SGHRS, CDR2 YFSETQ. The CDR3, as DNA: TGCGCCAGCAGCTCACAGGGGTCCCCAGATACGCAGTATTTT. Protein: CASSSQGSPDTQYF.

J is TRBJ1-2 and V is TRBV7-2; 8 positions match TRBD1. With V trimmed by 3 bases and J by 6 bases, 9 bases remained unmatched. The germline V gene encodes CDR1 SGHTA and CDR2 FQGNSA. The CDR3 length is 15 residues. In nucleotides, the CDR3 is TGTGCCAGCAGCTTCGATCGGACAGGGATGGATGGCTACACCTTC. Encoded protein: CASSFDRTGMDGYTF.

The CDR3 DNA sequence: TGTGCCAGCACTTACCAAGAGACCCAGTACTTC. It encodes CASTYQETQYF. V usage is TRBV2 and J usage is TRBJ2-5, with D uncertain. Germline V lookup: CDR1 SNHLY, CDR2 FYNNEI. The V and J ends lost 7 bases and 0 bases respectively, with 3 bases between them. The CDR3 has 11 residues.

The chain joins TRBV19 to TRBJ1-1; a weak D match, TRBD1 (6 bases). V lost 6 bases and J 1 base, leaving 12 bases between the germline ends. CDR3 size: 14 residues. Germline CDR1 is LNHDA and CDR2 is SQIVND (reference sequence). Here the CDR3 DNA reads TGTGCCAGTAGATGGGGGGGGCCGAACACTGAAGCTTTCTTT. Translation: CASRWGGPNTEAFF.